This T cell receptor (beta chain) stems from a study of cytomegalovirus exposure and HLA in healthy donors. The trim removed 5 bases at V and 0 bases at J, leaving 4 bases unmatched. CDR1 is LNHDA, CDR2 SQIVND, per germline (reference sequence). CDR3 length: 14 amino acids. This clone was counted a single time. Its specificity is unknown. The repertoire was sequenced with immunoSEQ multiplex PCR; TCRdb's copy has only in-frame clones and lacks some. The repertoire holds 120,000 or so clones, with around 86% as singletons. Study results and limitations: Cytomegalovirus association was assigned to about 150 TCR beta chains.

The sequenced sample was PBMCs. The gene calls are TRBV19 and TRBJ2-7; TRBD1 matches at 7 bases. This sequence was found in a woman between 18 and 30 years old in good health and CMV-seronegative. Here the CDR3 reads CASSPGTVSYEQYF. The DNA for the CDR3 is TGTGCCAGTAGTCCCGGGACAGTCTCCTACGAGCAGTACTTC.